The 21 T cell receptor beta chains reported below all come from one sample, sequenced in a study of monozygotic twins with cystic fibrosis. Assay: immunoSEQ multiplex PCR; the TCRdb copy retains only in-frame clones and omits some. The sample contains about 17,000 clones, about 96% of which appear only once. Material: blood. The source of these receptors is a girl aged 2 to 9 with cystic fibrosis.

The rearrangement joins TRBV4-3 to TRBJ1-2, with TRBD1 matching 9 bases. The CDR3 spans 13 residues. Trimming cost V 5 bases and J 7 bases; bases outside gene matches: 5. Germline lookup yields CDR1 LGHNA and CDR2 YSLEER. DNA for the CDR3: TGCGCCAGCAGCGTGGACAGGGGAGGTGGCTACACCTTC. It encodes CASSVDRGGGYTF.

This clone was observed a single time. The chain has TRBV9 and TRBJ1-1; tentative D call: TRBD1 (5 bases). Germline V lookup: CDR1 SGDLS, CDR2 YYNGEE. CDR3 length equals 14 residues. The V end was cut by 3 bases, the J end by 8 bases, with 17 bases between. CDR3 amino acids: CASSAGTGEGEAFF. The CDR3 nucleotides are TGTGCCAGCAGCGCCGGGACGGGCGAGGGGGAAGCTTTCTTT.

The chain links TRBV7-9 to TRBJ1-5; D gene uncertain. V lost 2 bases, J lost 3 bases, and 5 bases lay in between. The CDR3 extends over 13 amino acids. Germline values: CDR1 SEHNR, CDR2 FQNEAQ (reference sequence). CDR3 protein: CASSLQANQPQHF. In nucleotides, the CDR3 is TGTGCCAGCAGCTTACAGGCCAATCAGCCCCAGCATTTT.

The genes are TRBV6-6 and TRBJ1-5, with D hard to call. The CDR3 contains 16 residues. The germline gives CDR1 MNHNY, CDR2 SVGAGI (reference sequence). The V and J ends lost 6 bases and 0 bases respectively, with 15 bases between them. CDR3 DNA sequence: TGTGCCAGCAGGGAACTCGGGGTAAATAGCAATCAGCCCCAGCATTTT. Its protein is CASRELGVNSNQPQHF.

The chain couples TRBV7-2 to TRBJ1-5, with D perhaps TRBD1 (6 bases). Trimming left V 5 bases short and J 6 bases short, with 14 bases between. The germline gives CDR1 SGHTA, CDR2 FQGNSA. The CDR3 runs 14 residues. CDR3 sequence: CASSPQGLAQPQHF. The CDR3, as DNA: TGTGCCAGCAGCCCACAGGGCTTGGCTCAGCCCCAGCATTTT.

This clone was counted a single time. This sequence joins TRBV6-6 and TRBJ2-1; TRBD2 is a possible D gene (5 bases). V lost 7 bases, J lost 12 bases, and 22 bases lay in between. CDR3 length: 14 amino acids. CDR1 is MNHNY, CDR2 SVGAGI, per germline (reference sequence). The CDR3 region is CASTYIGAAMWQFF. The CDR3 DNA reads TGTGCCAGCACCTATATTGGAGCGGCTATGTGGCAGTTCTTC.

The chain carries TRBV19 and TRBJ2-7, with 7 bases matching TRBD1. J was trimmed by 2 bases and V by 4 bases; bases with no gene match: 8. Looked up from germline, CDR1 is LNHDA and CDR2 is SQIVND (reference sequence). This CDR3 spans 15 amino acids. The CDR3 loop reads CASSSPTGSTYEQYF. The CDR3 DNA is TGTGCCAGTAGTAGCCCGACAGGGTCGACCTACGAGCAGTACTTC.

The chain uses TRBV5-1 and TRBJ2-5; no firm D call. CDR3 length equals 14 residues. Trimming stripped 2 bases from V and 4 bases from J, with 12 bases between. The germline gives CDR1 SGHRS, CDR2 YFSETQ. The CDR3: CASSFIDGSETQYF. The CDR3 nucleotides are TGCGCCAGCAGCTTCATTGATGGGTCAGAGACCCAGTACTTC. Combining the CDR3 with reference TRBV5-1 and TRBJ2-5 gives the whole variable domain KAGVTQTPRYLIKTRGQQVTLSCSPISGHRSVSWYQQTPGQGLQFLFEYFSETQRNKGNFPGRFSGRQFSNSRSEMNVSTLELGDSALYLCASSFIDGSETQYFGPGTRLLVL.

This clone was counted a single time. The V gene is TRBV10-3, the J gene TRBJ1-1; D ambiguous. The CDR3 consists of 14 residues. The germline CDR1 and CDR2 sequences are ENHRY and SYGVKD. V was pared by 6 bases and J by 0 bases, with 11 bases between. CDR3 sequence: CAIRRKGMNTEAFF. The CDR3 DNA sequence: TGTGCCATCAGGCGCAAAGGCATGAACACTGAAGCTTTCTTT.

This chain uses TRBV27 with TRBJ1-5; D is possibly TRBD1 (6 bases). Germline CDR1 MNHEY, CDR2 SMNVEV (reference sequence). There are 15 residues in the CDR3. The V gene lost 5 bases and the J gene lost 0 bases, with 11 bases spanning the gap. In nucleotides, the CDR3 is TGTGCCAGCAGTGAAGACAGGTATAGCAATCAGCCCCAGCATTTT. Translation: CASSEDRYSNQPQHF.

The chain employs TRBV10-3 and TRBJ2-7, with 7 nucleotides matching TRBD1. This CDR3 contains 15 residues. The trim removed 5 bases at V and 0 bases at J, leaving 7 bases unmatched. The germline V gene encodes CDR1 ENHRY and CDR2 SYGVKD. The CDR3, as DNA: TGTGCCATCAGTCCAACCGGGACAGCCTCCTACGAGCAGTACTTC. The encoded protein is CAISPTGTASYEQYF.

The rearrangement joins TRBV19 to TRBJ2-3; no clear D gene. Germline-derived CDR1 and CDR2 are LNHDA and SQIVND (reference sequence). This CDR3 spans 15 amino acids. Trimming took off 2 bases at V and 6 bases at J, with 15 bases between the two ends. For the CDR3, the DNA is TGTGCCAGTAGTATACCGGGCGTTAAATTGGATACGCAGTATTTT. Translation gives CASSIPGVKLDTQYF.

This sequence joins TRBV27 and TRBJ1-4; 7 nucleotides agree with TRBD1. The V gene's germline CDR1 is MNHEY and CDR2 SMNVEV (reference sequence). The CDR3 totals 17 residues. The trim removed 6 bases at V and 4 bases at J, leaving 14 bases unmatched. CDR3 DNA sequence: TGTGCCAGCAGCGACCTTATAACAACAGGGGTTAATGAAAAACTGTTTTTT. The encoded protein is CASSDLITTGVNEKLFF.

The CDR3 spells CASSPHQQGTEAFF. CDR3 nucleotides: TGTGCCAGCTCACCACATCAACAGGGTACTGAAGCTTTCTTT. V is TRBV18 and J is TRBJ1-1; D is perhaps TRBD1 (6 bases). Germline V gene lookup returns CDR1 KGHSH and CDR2 LQKENI. The CDR3 sequence is 14 residues long. Trimming pared 1 base from V and 5 bases from J, leaving 11 bases between.

J is TRBJ1-5 and V is TRBV4-1, with D hard to call. The CDR3 runs 13 residues. V was pared by 0 bases and J by 3 bases, with 3 bases between. Germline-derived CDR1 and CDR2 are MGHRA and YSYEKL. CDR3 sequence reads: CASSQEANQPQHF. The CDR3 region has the DNA TGCGCCAGCAGCCAAGAGGCCAATCAGCCCCAGCATTTT.

The gene calls are TRBV6-1 and TRBJ1-3; maybe TRBD1 (5 bases). The CDR3 is made up of 17 amino acids. The germline CDR1 and CDR2 sequences are MNHNS and SASEGT. V lost 2 bases and J 0 bases, leaving 14 bases between the germline ends. CDR3 DNA sequence: TGTGCCAGCAGTGAAATCAGGGCCCCATTCTCTGGAAACACCATATATTTT. Its protein product is CASSEIRAPFSGNTIYF.

V gene TRBV6-5 combines with J gene TRBJ2-5; D remains ambiguous. The CDR3 has 12 residues. Between the trimmed V and J ends, which lost 6 bases and 5 bases, there was a span of 10 bases. CDR1 is MNHEY and CDR2 is SVGAGI in the germline V gene. CDR3 nucleotide sequence: TGTGCCAGCAGCGGCAGAGGCGAGACCCAGTACTTC. It codes for CASSGRGETQYF.

V usage is TRBV5-4 and J usage is TRBJ2-5; D is possibly TRBD2 (6 bases). Germline loops: CDR1 SGHNT, CDR2 YYREEE (reference sequence). The V gene lost 0 bases and the J gene lost 4 bases, with 10 bases spanning the gap. The CDR3 consists of 14 residues. The CDR3 protein is CASSLAGGGETQYF. DNA for the CDR3: TGTGCCAGCAGCTTGGCCGGGGGTGGAGAGACCCAGTACTTC.

The V and J genes are TRBV5-1 and TRBJ2-3; TRBD2 matches at 8 bases. CDR3 length equals 15 residues. Germline V gives CDR1 SGHRS, CDR2 YFSETQ. Trimming cost V 3 bases and J 2 bases; bases outside gene matches: 5. The CDR3 loop is CASSYTSGLTDTQYF. The CDR3 bases are TGCGCCAGCAGCTATACTAGCGGCCTCACAGATACGCAGTATTTT.

The chain couples TRBV7-2 to TRBJ1-3; D remains ambiguous. The CDR3 runs 17 residues. In germline, CDR1 is SGHTA, CDR2 FQGNSA. The germline V and J ends were trimmed by 6 bases and 0 bases, with 18 bases remaining between them. The CDR3 DNA follows: TGTGCCAGCAGTCCCACATCGCCAAGGGACTCTGGAAACACCATATATTTT. Protein sequence: CASSPTSPRDSGNTIYF.

The V and J genes are TRBV30 and TRBJ1-5; weak D call: TRBD1 (5 bases). V shed 0 bases and J shed 1 base, with 13 bases lying between them. Germline CDR1 is GTSNPN and CDR2 is SVGIG (reference sequence). The CDR3 length is 16 residues. This CDR3 reads CAWSVLGGLSNQPQHF. As DNA, the CDR3 is TGTGCCTGGAGTGTCCTCGGGGGTTTGAGCAATCAGCCCCAGCATTTT.